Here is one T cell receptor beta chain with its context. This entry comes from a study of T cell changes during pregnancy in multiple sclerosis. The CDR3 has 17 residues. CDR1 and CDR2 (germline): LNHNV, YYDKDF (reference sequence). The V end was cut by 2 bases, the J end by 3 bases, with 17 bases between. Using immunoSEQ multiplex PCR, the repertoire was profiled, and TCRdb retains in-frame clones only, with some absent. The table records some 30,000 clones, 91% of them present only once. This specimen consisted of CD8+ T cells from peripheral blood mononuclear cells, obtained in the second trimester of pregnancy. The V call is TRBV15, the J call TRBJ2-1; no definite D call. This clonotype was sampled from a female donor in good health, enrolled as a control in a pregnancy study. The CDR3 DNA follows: TGTGCCACCAGCAGACCTGAAACATCAGTCCACTACAATGAGCAGTTCTTC. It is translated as CATSRPETSVHYNEQFF.